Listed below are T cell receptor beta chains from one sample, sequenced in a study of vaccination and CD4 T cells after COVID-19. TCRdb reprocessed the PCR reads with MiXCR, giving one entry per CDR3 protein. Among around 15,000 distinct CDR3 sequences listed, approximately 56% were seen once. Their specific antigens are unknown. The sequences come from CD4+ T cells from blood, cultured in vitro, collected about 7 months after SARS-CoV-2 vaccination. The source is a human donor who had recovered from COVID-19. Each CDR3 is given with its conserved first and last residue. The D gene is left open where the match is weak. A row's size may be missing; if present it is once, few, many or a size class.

CDR3 protein: CASSFLGTVNEQFF; CDR3 DNA: TGTGCCAGCAGCTTTTTGGGGACAGTAAATGAGCAGTTCTTC; J gene: TRBJ2-1; CDR3 length: 14; V gene: TRBV7-2; clone size: few; D gene: TRBD1
CDR3 protein: CATSLGAYGYTF; CDR3 DNA: TGTGCCACCAGTCTGGGGGCGTATGGCTACACCTTC; J gene: TRBJ1-2; CDR3 length: 12; V gene: TRBV15; clone size: .; D gene: .
CDR3 protein: CASSEFGGSPLHF; CDR3 DNA: TGTGCCAGCAGTGAATTTGGGGGGTCACCCCTCCACTTT; J gene: TRBJ1-6; CDR3 length: 13; V gene: TRBV2; clone size: .; D gene: .
CDR3 protein: CASSVRQGSETQYF; CDR3 DNA: TGTGCCAGCAGCGTACGACAGGGTTCGGAGACCCAGTACTTC; J gene: TRBJ2-5; CDR3 length: 14; V gene: TRBV7-3; clone size: .; D gene: TRBD1
CDR3 protein: CASSHRGLGGYTF; CDR3 DNA: TGTGCCAGCAGCCACAGGGGATTAGGGGGCTACACCTTC; J gene: TRBJ1-2; CDR3 length: 13; V gene: TRBV28; clone size: few; D gene: TRBD1
CDR3 protein: CASSHIYNRQTNYGYTF; CDR3 DNA: TGTGCCAGCAGCCATATCTACAACAGGCAAACTAACTATGGCTACACCTTC; J gene: TRBJ1-2; CDR3 length: 17; V gene: TRBV7-2; clone size: medium-sized; D gene: .
CDR3 protein: CASSPHSLLGEQYF; CDR3 DNA: TGTGCCAGCAGCCCGCACTCCCTACTGGGGGAGCAGTACTTC; J gene: TRBJ2-7; CDR3 length: 14; V gene: TRBV7-2; clone size: once; D gene: .
CDR3 protein: CASSQGGEQYF; CDR3 DNA: TGTGCCAGCAGTCAAGGCGGCGAGCAGTACTTC; J gene: TRBJ2-7; CDR3 length: 11; V gene: TRBV12-3/TRBV12-4; clone size: once; D gene: .
CDR3 protein: CASSKTGRTDTQYF; CDR3 DNA: TGTGCCAGCAGCAAGACAGGGCGCACAGATACGCAGTATTTT; J gene: TRBJ2-3; CDR3 length: 14; V gene: TRBV6-1; clone size: .; D gene: TRBD1
CDR3 protein: CASSHQPGTSTDTQYF; CDR3 DNA: TGTGCCAGCTCACATCAACCCGGGACTAGCACAGATACGCAGTATTTT; J gene: TRBJ2-3; CDR3 length: 16; V gene: TRBV18; clone size: .; D gene: .
CDR3 protein: CASSPGTSGGPSQETQYF; CDR3 DNA: TGTGCCAGCAGCCCCGGGACTAGCGGGGGCCCTTCCCAAGAGACCCAGTACTTC; J gene: TRBJ2-5; CDR3 length: 18; V gene: TRBV11-1; clone size: .; D gene: TRBD2
CDR3 protein: CASSLQLAGKHEQYF; CDR3 DNA: TGTGCCAGCAGCTTACAACTAGCGGGGAAACACGAGCAGTACTTC; J gene: TRBJ2-7; CDR3 length: 15; V gene: TRBV11-2; clone size: .; D gene: TRBD2
CDR3 protein: CASSPSPGTVHWETQYF; CDR3 DNA: TGTGCCAGCAGTCCAAGCCCCGGGACGGTCCACTGGGAGACCCAGTACTTC; J gene: TRBJ2-5; CDR3 length: 17; V gene: TRBV6-1; clone size: .; D gene: .
CDR3 protein: CASSPMGRGYYGYTF; CDR3 DNA: TGCGCCAGCAGCCCCATGGGTCGGGGCTACTATGGCTACACCTTC; J gene: TRBJ1-2; CDR3 length: 15; V gene: TRBV4-1; clone size: .; D gene: .
CDR3 protein: CASSFDSMNTEAFF; CDR3 DNA: TGCGCCAGCAGCTTTGACAGCATGAACACTGAAGCTTTCTTT; J gene: TRBJ1-1; CDR3 length: 14; V gene: TRBV5-1; clone size: few; D gene: .
CDR3 protein: CSAGLAHGELFF; CDR3 DNA: TGCAGTGCGGGACTAGCGCACGGGGAGCTGTTTTTT; J gene: TRBJ2-2; CDR3 length: 12; V gene: TRBV20-1; clone size: medium-sized; D gene: TRBD2
CDR3 protein: CSASRGDSNQPQHF; CDR3 DNA: TGCAGTGCTAGTCGGGGGGATAGCAATCAGCCCCAGCATTTT; J gene: TRBJ1-5; CDR3 length: 14; V gene: TRBV20-1; clone size: .; D gene: .
CDR3 protein: CSASSPRESPDTQYF; CDR3 DNA: TGCAGTGCTAGTAGTCCGCGGGAGTCCCCAGATACGCAGTATTTT; J gene: TRBJ2-3; CDR3 length: 15; V gene: TRBV20-1; clone size: .; D gene: TRBD2
CDR3 protein: CATSDPGRGDTEAFF; CDR3 DNA: TGTGCCACCAGTGACCCTGGGAGGGGGGACACTGAAGCTTTCTTT; J gene: TRBJ1-1; CDR3 length: 15; V gene: TRBV24-1; clone size: few; D gene: .